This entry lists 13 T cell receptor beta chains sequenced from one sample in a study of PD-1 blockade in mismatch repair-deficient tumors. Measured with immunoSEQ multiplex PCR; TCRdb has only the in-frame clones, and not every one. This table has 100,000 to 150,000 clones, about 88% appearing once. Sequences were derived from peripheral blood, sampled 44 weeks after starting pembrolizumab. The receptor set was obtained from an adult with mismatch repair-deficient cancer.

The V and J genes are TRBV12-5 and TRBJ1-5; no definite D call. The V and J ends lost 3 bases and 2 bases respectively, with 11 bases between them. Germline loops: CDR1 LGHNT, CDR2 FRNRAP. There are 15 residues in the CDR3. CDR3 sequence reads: CASGFGRERNQPQHF. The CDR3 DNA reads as TGTGCTAGTGGTTTTGGGAGGGAACGCAATCAGCCCCAGCATTTT.

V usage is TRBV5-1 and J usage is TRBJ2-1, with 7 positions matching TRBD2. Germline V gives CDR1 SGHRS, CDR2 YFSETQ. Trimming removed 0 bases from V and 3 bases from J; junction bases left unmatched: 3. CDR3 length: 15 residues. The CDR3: CASSLARGGYNEQFF. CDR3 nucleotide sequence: TGCGCCAGCAGCTTGGCCCGCGGGGGCTACAATGAGCAGTTCTTC. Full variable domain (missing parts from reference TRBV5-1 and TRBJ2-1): KAGVTQTPRYLIKTRGQQVTLSCSPISGHRSVSWYQQTPGQGLQFLFEYFSETQRNKGNFPGRFSGRQFSNSRSEMNVSTLELGDSALYLCASSLARGGYNEQFFGPGTRLTVL.

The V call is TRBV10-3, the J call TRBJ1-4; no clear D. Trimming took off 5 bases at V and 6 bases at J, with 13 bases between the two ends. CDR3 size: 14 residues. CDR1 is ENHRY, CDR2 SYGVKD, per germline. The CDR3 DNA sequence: TGTGCCATCAGTAACGAAAGCTCTTATGAAAAACTGTTTTTT. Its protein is CAISNESSYEKLFF.

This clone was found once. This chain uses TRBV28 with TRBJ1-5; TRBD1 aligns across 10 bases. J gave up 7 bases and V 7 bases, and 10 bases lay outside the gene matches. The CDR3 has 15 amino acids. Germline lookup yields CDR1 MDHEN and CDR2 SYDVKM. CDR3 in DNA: TGTGCCAGCACCGTCACAAGGACAGGGGGACAGCCCCAGCATTTT. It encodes CASTVTRTGGQPQHF.

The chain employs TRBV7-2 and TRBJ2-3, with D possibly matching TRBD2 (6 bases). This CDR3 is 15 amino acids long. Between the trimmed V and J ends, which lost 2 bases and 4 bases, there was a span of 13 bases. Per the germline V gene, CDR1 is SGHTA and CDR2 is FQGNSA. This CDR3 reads CASSLFTGRSDTQYF. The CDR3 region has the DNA TGTGCCAGCAGCTTATTTACCGGGAGATCAGATACGCAGTATTTT.

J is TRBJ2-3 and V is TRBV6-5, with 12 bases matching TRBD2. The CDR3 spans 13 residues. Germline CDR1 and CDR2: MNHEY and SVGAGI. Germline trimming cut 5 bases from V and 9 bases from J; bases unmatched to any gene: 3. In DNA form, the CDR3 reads TGTGCCAGCAGTATCACTAGCGGGAGGACGCAGTATTTT. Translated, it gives CASSITSGRTQYF.

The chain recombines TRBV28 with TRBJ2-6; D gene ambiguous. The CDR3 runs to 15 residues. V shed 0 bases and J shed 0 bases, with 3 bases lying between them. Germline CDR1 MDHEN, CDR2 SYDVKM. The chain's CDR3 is CASSLWGSGANVLTF. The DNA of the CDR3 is TGTGCCAGCAGTTTATGGGGCTCTGGGGCCAACGTCCTGACTTTC.

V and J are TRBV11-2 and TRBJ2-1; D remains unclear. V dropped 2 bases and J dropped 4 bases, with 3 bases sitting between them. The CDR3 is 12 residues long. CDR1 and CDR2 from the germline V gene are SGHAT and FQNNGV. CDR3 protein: CASSLSYNEQFF. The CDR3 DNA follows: TGTGCCAGCAGCTTATCATACAATGAGCAGTTCTTC.

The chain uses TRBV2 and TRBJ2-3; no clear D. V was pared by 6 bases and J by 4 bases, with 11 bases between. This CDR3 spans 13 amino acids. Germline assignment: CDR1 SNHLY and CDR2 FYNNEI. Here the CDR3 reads CASSQETADTQYF. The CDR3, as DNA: TGTGCCAGCAGCCAGGAGACCGCAGATACGCAGTATTTT.

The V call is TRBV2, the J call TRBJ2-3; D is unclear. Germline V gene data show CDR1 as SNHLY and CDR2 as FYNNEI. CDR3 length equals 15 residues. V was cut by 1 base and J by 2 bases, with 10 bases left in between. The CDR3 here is CASSEVPGHTDTQYF. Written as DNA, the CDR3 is TGTGCCAGCAGTGAAGTTCCAGGTCACACAGATACGCAGTATTTT.

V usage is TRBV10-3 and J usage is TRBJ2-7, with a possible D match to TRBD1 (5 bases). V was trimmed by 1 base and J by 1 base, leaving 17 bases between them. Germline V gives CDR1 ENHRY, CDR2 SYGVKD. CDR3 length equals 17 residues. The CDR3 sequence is CAISEYWGEVSSYEQYF. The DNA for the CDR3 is TGTGCCATCAGTGAGTACTGGGGCGAGGTCTCGTCCTACGAGCAGTACTTC.

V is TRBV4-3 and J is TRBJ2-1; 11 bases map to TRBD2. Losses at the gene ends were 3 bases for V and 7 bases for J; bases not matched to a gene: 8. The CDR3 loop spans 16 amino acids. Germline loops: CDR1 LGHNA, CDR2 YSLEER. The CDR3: CASSHYEASGRNEQFF. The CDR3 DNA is TGCGCCAGCAGCCATTACGAGGCTAGCGGGAGGAATGAGCAGTTCTTC.

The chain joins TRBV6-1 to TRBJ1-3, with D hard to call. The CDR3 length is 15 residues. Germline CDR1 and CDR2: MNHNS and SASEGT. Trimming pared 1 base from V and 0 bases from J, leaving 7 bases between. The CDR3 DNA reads TGTGCCAGCAGTGAAGGGGCCTTCTCTGGAAACACCATATATTTT. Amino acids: CASSEGAFSGNTIYF.